A single sample is the source of the 20 T cell receptor beta chains below, sequenced in a study of molecular identifiers for immune sequencing clone quantification. TCRdb fed the PCR reads into MiXCR, producing one record per CDR3 protein. This sample carries tens of thousands of distinct CDR3 sequences, over 15% of them seen once, and the ten largest clones take approximately 1.5%. Sequenced sample: naive CD8+ T cells from blood, with Jurkat cell RNA spiked in. Subset here: FACS-sorted CD8+CD4-CCR7+CD45RA+ naive T cells. The receptors were sampled from a human donor in good health. Some libraries in this study had Jurkat cell RNA spiked in.

This clonotype has at least ten counts. The genes are TRBV7-9 and TRBJ2-5, with 9 bases lining up with TRBD1. V was pared by 5 bases and J by 5 bases, with 6 bases of the junction left unmatched. Germline V gene data show CDR1 as SEHNR and CDR2 as FQNEAQ (reference sequence). The CDR3 has 14 amino acids. CDR3 sequence: CASSQTGGTETQYF. CDR3 in DNA: TGTGCCAGCAGCCAAACAGGGGGCACGGAGACCCAGTACTTC.

This clonotype has more than one count but fewer than ten. Compared with germline, one end of the junction differs, possibly owing to a read error. The V gene is TRBV7-7, the J gene TRBJ2-7, with 7 bases fitting TRBD2. Germline V CDR1 and CDR2: SSHAT, FNYEAQ (reference sequence). The CDR3 spans 14 residues. CDR3 sequence reads: CASSLSGMKYEQYF. CDR3 DNA: TGTGCTAGCAGCTTGAGCGGGATGAAGTACGAGCAGTACTTC.

This clonotype has a count of ten or more. This sequence joins TRBV4-1 and TRBJ1-5; the D is unclear. CDR1 and CDR2 (germline): MGHRA, YSYEKL. Between the trimmed V and J ends, which lost 1 base and 1 base, there was a span of 11 bases. This CDR3 contains 16 residues. The CDR3 spells CASSQVQTMSNQPQHF. The DNA for the CDR3 is TGCGCCAGCAGCCAAGTGCAGACAATGAGCAATCAGCCCCAGCATTTT.

This clonotype was picked up a small number of times. The V and J genes are TRBV5-6 and TRBJ1-2; D gene unclear. This CDR3 has 13 residues. V was trimmed by 2 bases and J by 5 bases, leaving 10 bases between them. Germline V CDR1 and CDR2: SGHDT, YYEEEE. The CDR3 sequence: CASSFSGPYGYTF. For the CDR3, the DNA is TGTGCCAGCAGCTTTTCAGGCCCTTATGGCTACACCTTC.

This clonotype has at least ten counts. The J gene is TRBJ2-3, the V gene TRBV11-3; D not resolved. Germline V gives CDR1 SGHNT, CDR2 YENEEA. This CDR3 comprises 14 residues. Trimming pared 4 bases from V and 4 bases from J, leaving 12 bases between. The CDR3 sequence is CASSSFPTPDTQYF. CDR3 DNA sequence: TGTGCCAGCAGCTCCTTCCCGACCCCAGATACGCAGTATTTT.

The chain joins TRBV27 to TRBJ2-7; 7 bases align to TRBD1. The germline gives CDR1 MNHEY, CDR2 SMNVEV (reference sequence). The CDR3 covers 13 residues. V was clipped by 2 bases and J by 7 bases; unmatched bases: 5. CDR3 DNA sequence: TGTGCCAGCAGTTTAGACAGGGCTCGGGAGCAGTACTTC. Translating it yields CASSLDRAREQYF.

Remarks on this clonotype: This sequence may be a read error, since a much larger clone differs from it by one base. This chain uses TRBV28 with TRBJ1-1; D unresolved. Germline CDR1 reads MDHEN; CDR2 reads SYDVKM. V lost 5 bases to trimming and J lost 10 bases, with 29 bases between them. The CDR3 is 17 amino acids. The CDR3 reads CASSQNSLGVVVKGAFF. DNA of the CDR3: TGTGCCAGCAGTCAAAACTCCCTCGGGGTGGTGGTTAAAGGAGCTTTCTTT.

Remarks on this clonotype: A single base separates this from a much larger clone, so it may be a read error. The V and J genes are TRBV27 and TRBJ2-3; 9 bases match TRBD2. With 5 bases clipped from V and 2 bases from J, the junction kept 5 bases outside the gene matches. The CDR3 covers 15 residues. CDR1 is MNHEY and CDR2 is SMNVEV in the germline V gene (reference sequence). DNA of the CDR3: TGTGCCAGCAGTCCGGGGACTAGCCTCACAGATACGCAGTATTTT. This encodes CASSPGTSLTDTQYF.

At least ten counts were recorded for this clonotype. The chain combines TRBV20-1 with TRBJ2-7, with 8 bases identical to TRBD2. The CDR3 is 16 amino acids. Germline V gene sequence: CDR1 DFQATT, CDR2 SNEGSKA (reference sequence). The junction had 17 bases not matched to a gene; V was cut back by 6 bases and J by 4 bases. The DNA of the CDR3 is TGCAGTGCCACCCCCTCTGGTAGCGGGATTGGTTACGAGCAGTACTTC. It is translated as CSATPSGSGIGYEQYF.

This clonotype was picked up a small number of times. The chain is built from TRBV15 and TRBJ1-2; TRBD1 matches 7 bases. Unmatched junction bases numbered 11, after V lost 5 bases and J lost 5 bases. CDR1 LNHNV and CDR2 YYDKDF come from the germline V gene (reference sequence). The CDR3 length is 15 residues. In DNA, the CDR3 is TGTGCCACCAGCTACGGGACAGAAAACCCTTATGGCTACACCTTC. Its translation is CATSYGTENPYGYTF.

This clonotype has at least ten counts. The chain joins TRBV10-3 to TRBJ1-5, with TRBD1 as a possible D gene (6 bases). The length of the CDR3 is 14 residues. In germline, CDR1 is ENHRY, CDR2 SYGVKD. The ends were cut back, 3 bases at V and 4 bases at J, with 10 bases in the middle. In DNA, the CDR3 is TGTGCCATCAGTGACCGAGGGGGTAATCAGCCCCAGCATTTT. It translates to CAISDRGGNQPQHF.

As concerns this clonotype: Mismatch with germline at one junction end may stem from a read error. The chain carries TRBV7-3 and TRBJ2-1; 7 nucleotides match TRBD2. This CDR3 contains 14 residues. Per germline, CDR1 SGHTA and CDR2 FQGTGA. In DNA form, the CDR3 reads TGTGCCAGCAGCTTGGGCGGGAGCCACAATGAGCAGCTCTTC. This encodes CASSLGGSHNEQLF. Together with reference TRBV7-3 and TRBJ2-1, the CDR3 gives the full variable domain: GAGVSQTPSNKVTEKGKYVELRCDPISGHTALYWYRQSLGQGPEFLIYFQGTGAADDSGLPNDRFFAVRPEGSVSTLKIQRTERGDSAVYLCASSLGGSHNEQLFGPGTRLTVL.

Ten or more counts support this clonotype. The gene calls are TRBV5-1 and TRBJ2-7, with D perhaps assigned TRBD1 or TRBD2 (5 bases each). The CDR3 sequence is 13 residues long. Germline loops: CDR1 SGHRS, CDR2 YFSETQ. V lost 4 bases, J lost 3 bases, and 11 bases lay in between. CDR3 residues: CASSIGDGYEQYF. In nucleotides, the CDR3 is TGCGCCAGCAGCATCGGGGACGGCTACGAGCAGTACTTC.

This clonotype was found a few times. The chain carries TRBV14 and TRBJ2-1; 8 bases align to TRBD2. The CDR3 has 18 residues. Germline V gene data show CDR1 as SGHDN and CDR2 as FVKESK. V dropped 3 bases and J dropped 0; count of bases not matched to a gene: 10. CDR3 amino acids: CASSHGVAGISSYNEQFF. In nucleotides, the CDR3 is TGTGCCAGCAGCCATGGGGTAGCGGGGATAAGCTCCTACAATGAGCAGTTCTTC.

About this clonotype: Possible read error: a much larger clone is one base away. The V gene is TRBV7-9, the J gene TRBJ2-1; no firm D call. Germline loops: CDR1 SEHNR, CDR2 FQNEAQ (reference sequence). CDR3 size: 15 residues. V was cut by 4 bases and J by 6 bases, with 16 bases left in between. CDR3 loop: CASSSRGSGPNEQFF. The CDR3 DNA is TGTGCCAGCAGCTCACGAGGCTCGGGCCCCAATGAGCAGTTCTTC. Using reference TRBV7-9 and TRBJ2-1 for the parts outside the CDR3, the full variable domain is DTGVSQNPRHKITKRGQNVTFRCDPISEHNRLYWYRQTLGQGPEFLTYFQNEAQLEKSRLLSDRFSAERPKGSFSTLEIQRTEQGDSAMYLCASSSRGSGPNEQFFGPGTRLTVL.

This clonotype was seen repeatedly, ten times or more. The rearrangement joins TRBV23-1 to TRBJ2-7; the match to TRBD2 covers 7 bases. TRBV23-1 is placed among ORFs of uncertain function. The CDR3 contains 17 residues. V dropped 8 bases and J dropped 6; count of bases not matched to a gene: 22. DNA for the CDR3: TGCGCCAGCTTCTCAGCCCTCTACATCCAACCGGGGGGCGAGCAGTACTTC. Protein sequence: CASFSALYIQPGGEQYF.

The chain has TRBV12-5 and TRBJ2-1; no reliable D call. The V gene's germline CDR1 is LGHNT and CDR2 FRNRAP. CDR3 length: 13 amino acids. Trimming shortened V by 2 bases and J by 7 bases, and 9 bases separated the two germline ends. Here the CDR3 reads CASGLSWGNEQFF. In DNA form, the CDR3 reads TGTGCTAGTGGTTTGAGTTGGGGAAATGAGCAGTTCTTC.

Many counts were recorded for this clonotype. The rearrangement joins TRBV28 to TRBJ2-7; TRBD2 is a possible D gene (6 bases). Trimming removed 5 bases at V and 2 bases at J, with 16 bases between. This CDR3 contains 15 residues. Per germline, CDR1 MDHEN and CDR2 SYDVKM. This CDR3 reads CASSLGLIRAYEQYF. In nucleotides, the CDR3 is TGTGCCAGCAGTCTCGGACTAATCAGGGCCTACGAGCAGTACTTC.

On this clonotype itself: This may come from a read error, since a much larger clone is one base off. This chain connects TRBV20-1 to TRBJ1-5; D ambiguous. Germline V CDR1 and CDR2: DFQATT, SNEGSKA (reference sequence). The CDR3 extends over 14 amino acids. Written as DNA, the CDR3 is TGCGGTGCTAGAGATACCTCTGGCGGTCAGCCCCAGCATTTT. Amino acid sequence: CGARDTSGGQPQHF.

This clonotype was detected many times. The gene calls are TRBV7-6 and TRBJ1-1, with a tentative D call TRBD1 (6 bases). V was shortened by 4 bases and J by 1 base, with 13 bases between the two germline ends. This CDR3 region has 15 residues. Germline V CDR1 and CDR2: SGHVS, FNYEAQ. CDR3 loop: CASSSGRGANTEAFF. The CDR3 bases are TGTGCCAGCAGCTCAGGACGGGGGGCGAACACTGAAGCTTTCTTT. Supplemented by reference TRBV7-6 and TRBJ1-1, the full variable domain reads GAGVSQSPRYKVTKRGQDVALRCDPISGHVSLYWYRQALGQGPEFLTYFNYEAQQDKSGLPNDRFSAERPEGSISTLTIQRTEQRDSAMYRCASSSGRGANTEAFFGQGTRLTVV.